What follows are 20 T cell receptor beta chains derived from one specimen sequenced in a study of blood T cell repertoires in COVID-19. Sequenced by immunoSEQ multiplex PCR; TCRdb stores in-frame clones only, minus some. This sample has roughly 300,000 clones, with around 87% found just once. Sequenced: PBMCs or T cells enriched from blood (not recorded which). The receptors were gathered from a woman in her twenties or thirties who had recovered from COVID-19.

The chain combines TRBV9 with TRBJ1-4, with 8 bases fitting TRBD1. Germline V gives CDR1 SGDLS, CDR2 YYNGEE. The junction had 8 bases not matched to a gene; V was cut back by 4 bases and J by 0 bases. The CDR3 contains 17 residues. The CDR3: CASSPQGGKATNEKLFF. The DNA of the CDR3 is TGTGCCAGCAGCCCACAGGGGGGGAAAGCAACTAATGAAAAACTGTTTTTT.

This chain uses TRBV5-1 with TRBJ1-3; 11 positions agree with TRBD1. The ends lost 1 base at V and 2 bases at J; junction bases unmatched: 5. The CDR3 consists of 17 residues. Germline CDR1 is SGHRS and CDR2 is YFSETQ. In nucleotides, the CDR3 is TGCGCCAGCAGCTTGCCGGGACAGGGGGACCCTGGAAACACCATATATTTT. The encoded protein is CASSLPGQGDPGNTIYF.

This chain joins TRBV12-3 or TRBV12-4 and TRBJ1-1, with D uncertain. The CDR3 contains 12 residues. The germline V and J ends were trimmed by 3 bases and 7 bases, with 9 bases remaining between them. CDR3 DNA: TGTGCCAGCAGTTTGGGGAGTAGTGAAGCTTTCTTT. Amino acid sequence: CASSLGSSEAFF.

This clone was picked up a small number of times. The chain uses TRBV28 and TRBJ2-3; 12 bases are a match to TRBD1. Germline V lookup: CDR1 MDHEN, CDR2 SYDVKM. The CDR3 is made up of 17 amino acids. After removal of 5 bases from V and 4 bases from J, the junction contained 10 bases not matched to a gene. DNA for the CDR3: TGTGCCAGCAGTACCCATCCGGGACAGGGGGCTGCAGATACGCAGTATTTT. This sequence encodes CASSTHPGQGAADTQYF. Variable domain in full (rest from reference TRBV28 and TRBJ2-3): DVKVTQSSRYLVKRTGEKVFLECVQDMDHENMFWYRQDPGLGLRLIYFSYDVKMKEKGDIPEGYSVSREKKERFSLILESASTNQTSMYLCASSTHPGQGAADTQYFGPGTRLTVL.

The chain couples TRBV5-4 to TRBJ2-1, with D hard to call. The CDR3 spans 16 residues. Germline V lookup: CDR1 SGHNT, CDR2 YYREEE (reference sequence). V shed 4 bases and J shed 0 bases, with 14 bases lying between them. As DNA, the CDR3 is TGTGCCAGCAGCCCCCGCCTGCTAGACTCCTACAATGAGCAGTTCTTC. This codes for CASSPRLLDSYNEQFF.

In its sample, this clone was seen once. In nucleotides, the CDR3 is TGTGCCAGCAGCTGGGATCTAGCGGGGGGGCGTCAGACCCAGTACTTC. This encodes CASSWDLAGGRQTQYF. The chain couples TRBV5-4 to TRBJ2-5; 12 bases are shared with TRBD2. Unmatched junction bases numbered 9, after V lost 3 bases and J lost 6 bases. Per the germline V gene, CDR1 is SGHNT and CDR2 is YYREEE (reference sequence). The CDR3 is 16 amino acids. The full variable domain, completed using reference TRBV5-4 and TRBJ2-5, is ETGVTQSPTHLIKTRGQQVTLRCSSQSGHNTVSWYQQALGQGPQFIFQYYREEENGRGNFPPRFSGLQFPNYSSELNVNALELDDSALYLCASSWDLAGGRQTQYFGPGTRLLVL.

This clone was seen once. The chain uses TRBV4-3 and TRBJ1-6; D is unresolved. The CDR3 loop spans 14 amino acids. CDR1 and CDR2 from the germline V gene are LGHNA and YSLEER. Trimming removed 0 bases from V and 5 bases from J, with 5 bases in between. CDR3 sequence reads: CASSQERDNSPLHF. The CDR3 bases are TGCGCCAGCAGCCAAGAGCGGGATAATTCACCCCTCCACTTT.

This clone was detected a few times. The V gene is TRBV7-2, the J gene TRBJ2-7; 7 nucleotides agree with TRBD2. This CDR3 has 13 residues. Germline-derived CDR1 and CDR2 are SGHTA and FQGNSA. J was trimmed by 2 bases and V by 3 bases; bases with no gene match: 1. CDR3 region: CASSFAGAYEQYF. The CDR3 nucleotides are TGTGCCAGCAGCTTTGCGGGGGCCTACGAGCAGTACTTC.

The V gene is TRBV30, the J gene TRBJ1-2; 7 positions agree with TRBD1. CDR1 GTSNPN and CDR2 SVGIG come from the germline V gene (reference sequence). CDR3 size: 15 residues. V dropped 0 bases and J dropped 4; count of bases not matched to a gene: 8. CDR3 loop: CAWSVIRGRVYGYTF. The CDR3, as DNA: TGTGCCTGGAGTGTAATTAGGGGGCGCGTCTATGGCTACACCTTC.

The V gene is TRBV7-2, the J gene TRBJ1-2; D is perhaps TRBD1 (5 bases). V shed 5 bases and J shed 7 bases, with 14 bases lying between them. Germline CDR1 and CDR2: SGHTA and FQGNSA. The CDR3 runs to 13 residues. CDR3 nucleotides: TGTGCCAGCAGCCTGGGGCGGGGAAGTGGCTACACCTTC. Translation: CASSLGRGSGYTF.

The CDR3 sequence is CASRRLRDRTNSPLHF. CDR3 DNA sequence: TGTGCCAGCAGGAGATTAAGGGACAGAACAAATTCACCCCTCCACTTT. This chain links TRBV7-6 with TRBJ1-6, with 7 bases that match TRBD1. Unmatched junction bases numbered 12, after V lost 6 bases and J lost 7 bases. The germline CDR1 and CDR2 sequences are SGHVS and FNYEAQ. The CDR3 loop spans 16 amino acids.

The chain uses TRBV10-3 and TRBJ2-3; D might be TRBD1 (6 bases). Germline CDR1 is ENHRY and CDR2 is SYGVKD. This CDR3 comprises 11 residues. Trimming removed 10 bases at V and 5 bases at J, with 10 bases between. This CDR3 reads CATQGGDTQYF. The CDR3 coding sequence is TGTGCCACGCAAGGGGGAGATACGCAGTATTTT.

CDR3 DNA: TGCGCCAGCAGCTCGCCCGGGGGGGCCGACACTGAAGCTTTCTTT. Translating gives CASSSPGGADTEAFF. J is TRBJ1-1 and V is TRBV5-1; D possibly corresponds to TRBD1 (6 bases). Per the germline V gene, CDR1 is SGHRS and CDR2 is YFSETQ. This CDR3 comprises 15 residues. V gave up 3 bases and J gave up 3 bases, with 15 bases separating them.

The V and J genes are TRBV5-1 and TRBJ1-2; perhaps TRBD1 as D (5 bases). V was cut by 3 bases and J by 6 bases, with 9 bases left in between. Germline V gene lookup returns CDR1 SGHRS and CDR2 YFSETQ. The CDR3 has 12 amino acids. As DNA, the CDR3 is TGCGCCAGCAGCTATTGGGGGGATGGCTACACCTTC. Protein sequence: CASSYWGDGYTF.

CDR3 loop: CASSLKGRGDGYTF. CDR3 nucleotide sequence: TGTGCCAGCAGTTTAAAGGGGAGGGGCGATGGCTACACCTTC. This rearrangement joins TRBV27 to TRBJ1-2, with D possibly TRBD1 on 5 matching bases. The V end lost 2 bases, the J end lost 6 bases, and 13 bases lay between the germline ends. Per germline, CDR1 MNHEY and CDR2 SMNVEV (reference sequence). The CDR3 covers 14 residues.

The chain has TRBV5-8 and TRBJ1-2; tentatively, D is TRBD1 (6 bases). V lost 4 bases to trimming and J lost 11 bases, with 15 bases between them. The germline V gene encodes CDR1 SGHTS and CDR2 YDEGEE. The CDR3 is 12 residues long. The CDR3 bases are TGTGCCAGCAGCCGGGGGGCAGGTAGTTACACCTTC. Protein: CASSRGAGSYTF.

This clone was seen a handful of times. V and J are TRBV11-2 and TRBJ2-2; tentatively, D is TRBD1 (6 bases). Trimming stripped 4 bases from V and 5 bases from J, with 11 bases between. The V gene's germline CDR1 is SGHAT and CDR2 FQNNGV. The CDR3 totals 14 residues. CDR3 in amino acids: CASSSRQGTGELFF. The CDR3 nucleotides read TGTGCCAGCAGCTCGCGCCAGGGGACCGGGGAGCTGTTTTTT.

J is TRBJ1-6 and V is TRBV19; tentative D call: TRBD1 (5 bases). The CDR3 has 16 amino acids. Per the germline V gene, CDR1 is LNHDA and CDR2 is SQIVND (reference sequence). V lost 1 base, J lost 8 bases, and 15 bases lay in between. CDR3 amino acids: CASSIGSAGPHSPLHF. Written as DNA, the CDR3 is TGTGCCAGTAGTATAGGGTCGGCAGGGCCACATTCACCCCTCCACTTT.

The chain links TRBV5-6 to TRBJ2-6, with unresolved D. The CDR3 length is 15 residues. Germline lookup yields CDR1 SGHDT and CDR2 YYEEEE. Between the trimmed V and J ends, which lost 2 bases and 4 bases, there was a span of 10 bases. CDR3 sequence: CASSFVEYGANVLTF. In nucleotides, the CDR3 is TGTGCCAGCAGCTTCGTAGAATACGGGGCCAACGTCCTGACTTTC.

Note on this clone: This CDR3 is also generated by other DNA sequences in the sample. The V and J genes are TRBV2 and TRBJ1-3; 7 bases are a match to TRBD1. This CDR3 has 14 amino acids. The V gene end was trimmed by 4 bases and the J gene end by 6 bases; junction bases not matched to a gene: 6. Germline V CDR1 and CDR2: SNHLY, FYNNEI. CDR3 sequence reads: CASSVDRVENTIYF. The CDR3 DNA follows: TGTGCCAGCAGTGTTGACAGGGTGGAAAACACCATATATTTT. The complete variable domain, with remaining parts taken from reference TRBV2 and TRBJ1-3, reads EPEVTQTPSHQVTQMGQEVILRCVPISNHLYFYWYRQILGQKVEFLVSFYNNEISEKSEIFDDQFSVERPDGSNFTLKIRSTKLEDSAMYFCASSVDRVENTIYFGEGSWLTVV.